These 9 T cell receptor beta chains originate from one sample sequenced in a study of blood T cell repertoires in COVID-19 (dated by TCRdb to the early 2020s). The method was the immunoSEQ multiplex PCR assay. In TCRdb, the immuneACCESS table is reduced to in-frame sequences with V and J assigned. These tables do not hold every clone; where another copy was compared, an unresolved V gene accounts for under half, and the others remain unexplained. Counted in this sample were over 30,000 clones; 85% to 90% of them appeared once. 4% to 5% of the sample rests with the top ten. The material sequenced was peripheral blood. These TCRs come from a woman between 65 and 79 years old with active COVID-19.

The chain employs TRBV9 and TRBJ2-2, with D uncertain. V was cut by 0 bases and J by 3 bases, with 6 bases left in between. CDR1 and CDR2 (germline): SGDLS, YYNGEE. The CDR3 extends over 14 amino acids. This CDR3 reads CASSVGVDTGELFF. CDR3 sequence (DNA): TGTGCCAGCAGCGTAGGCGTAGACACCGGGGAGCTGTTTTTT.

The rearrangement joins TRBV9 to TRBJ2-7; no clear D gene. Trimming shortened V by 0 bases and J by 4 bases, and 14 bases separated the two germline ends. There are 15 residues in the CDR3. Per the germline V gene, CDR1 is SGDLS and CDR2 is YYNGEE. The CDR3 bases are TGTGCCAGCAGCGTAGCCGGTCAAGCACTTTACGAGCAGTACTTC. This sequence encodes CASSVAGQALYEQYF.

CDR3 amino acids: CASSVGEWHQNSPLHF. CDR3 coding DNA: TGTGCCAGCAGCGTAGGGGAGTGGCACCAGAATTCACCCCTCCACTTT. The J gene is TRBJ1-6, the V gene TRBV9; D is uncertain. Germline CDR1 SGDLS, CDR2 YYNGEE. The CDR3 consists of 16 residues. The V and J ends lost 0 bases and 7 bases respectively, with 14 bases between them.

This clone was seen just once. V and J are TRBV24-1 and TRBJ2-2; TRBD1 matches at 11 bases. Germline loops: CDR1 KGHDR, CDR2 SFDVKD. The CDR3 length is 18 residues. The trim removed 1 base at V and 3 bases at J, leaving 6 bases unmatched. The CDR3 reads CATSDLLLGQGDTGELFF. The CDR3 region has the DNA TGTGCCACCAGTGATTTACTGTTGGGACAGGGGGACACCGGGGAGCTGTTTTTT.

This chain connects TRBV6-6 to TRBJ1-1; tentatively, D is TRBD1 (5 bases). V lost 3 bases, J lost 0 bases, and 11 bases lay in between. CDR1 MNHNY and CDR2 SVGAGI come from the germline V gene (reference sequence). This CDR3 is 15 amino acids long. CDR3 bases: TGTGCCAGCAGTTATGGGCCAGGGATGAACACTGAAGCTTTCTTT. Encoded protein: CASSYGPGMNTEAFF.

The chain joins TRBV7-2 to TRBJ2-7; 11 bases line up with TRBD1. Per the germline V gene, CDR1 is SGHTA and CDR2 is FQGNSA. With V trimmed by 5 bases and J by 7 bases, 10 bases remained unmatched. The CDR3 sequence is 15 residues long. CDR3 bases: TGTGCCAGCAGCCCCTCCTCGGGGACAGGGGGGGAGCAGTACTTC. It codes for CASSPSSGTGGEQYF.

The chain joins TRBV7-2 to TRBJ2-3; 10 positions match TRBD1. J was trimmed by 7 bases and V by 5 bases; bases with no gene match: 9. Germline-derived CDR1 and CDR2 are SGHTA and FQGNSA. This CDR3 region has 15 residues. The CDR3 sequence is CASSRDRGTPNTQYF. In DNA form, the CDR3 reads TGTGCCAGCAGCCGGGACAGGGGAACCCCCAATACGCAGTATTTT.

This clone is a singleton in its sample. The chain links TRBV28 to TRBJ1-2; 8 bases fit TRBD1. Losses at the gene ends were 5 bases for V and 5 bases for J; bases not matched to a gene: 13. The CDR3 has 16 residues. Germline lookup yields CDR1 MDHEN and CDR2 SYDVKM. CDR3 residues: CASSPFDGTGIYGYTF. CDR3 bases: TGTGCCAGCAGTCCATTCGACGGGACAGGAATATATGGCTACACCTTC.

The chain carries TRBV28 and TRBJ2-2; tentative D call: TRBD2 (5 bases). CDR1 is MDHEN and CDR2 is SYDVKM in the germline V gene. The CDR3 loop spans 15 amino acids. V lost 4 bases, J lost 2 bases, and 11 bases lay in between. CDR3 coding DNA: TGTGCCAGCAGTTCGGGATCCTTTAACACCGGGGAGCTGTTTTTT. Protein sequence: CASSSGSFNTGELFF.